This T cell receptor beta chain was found in a study of blood T cell repertoires in COVID-19. Across the study: PBMCs, B-cell-depleted T cells, or T cells were the source of the cDNA or gDNA that made up the material.

Unmatched junction bases numbered 2, after V lost 7 bases and J lost 4 bases. CDR1 is MDHEN and CDR2 is SYDVKM in the germline V gene. CDR3 size: 13 residues. Produced via immunoSEQ multiplex PCR; TCRdb's table is partial and in-frame only. The repertoire holds some 200,000 clones, with 80% to 85% as singletons. The chain joins TRBV28 to TRBJ2-5; 11 positions agree with TRBD2. Sequencing was performed on peripheral blood. The origin of this receptor is a woman in her twenties or thirties who had recovered from COVID-19. The DNA of the CDR3 is TGTGCCAGCAACACTAGCGGGAGAGAGACCCAGTACTTC. Protein sequence: CASNTSGRETQYF.